The T cell receptor beta chain under discussion was sequenced for a study of cytomegalovirus exposure and HLA in healthy donors. With respect to this clone: What it binds is not known.

With 60 Vbeta and 13 Jbeta primers, the PCR was carried out. Data came from immunoSEQ multiplex PCR; TCRdb stores just in-frame clones and leaves some out. The data show about 92,000 clones, 80% to 90% seen once. The CDR3 spans 19 residues. Germline values: CDR1 GTSNPN, CDR2 SVGIG (reference sequence). V lost 3 bases and J 0 bases, leaving 24 bases between the germline ends. Points from the study as a whole: Rates of TCR association differed by HLA locus in a later analysis, with DRB1 highest and HLA-C lowest. Reports indicated that the classifier achieved high specificity and sensitivity in diagnosing cytomegalovirus status. As was reported, the HLA-A and HLA-B alleles of most subjects were accurately predicted from TCR beta sequences.

What was sequenced was PBMCs. The V gene is TRBV30, the J gene TRBJ1-5, with TRBD1 as a possible D gene (5 bases). This receptor was taken from a woman in her late teens or twenties in good health and CMV-seropositive. For the CDR3, the DNA is TGTGCCTGGAGCAAATCAGACAGAAGAACATTCCTTAGCAATCAGCCCCAGCATTTT. This codes for CAWSKSDRRTFLSNQPQHF.